This T cell receptor (beta chain) comes out of a study of blood T cell repertoires in COVID-19. This clone has a single count. Profiled with immunoSEQ multiplex PCR; TCRdb holds only in-frame clones, not every one. The repertoire holds under 250,000 clones, with roughly four fifths as singletons. The CDR3 length is 16 residues. The ends lost 5 bases at V and 8 bases at J; junction bases unmatched: 12. Germline CDR1 reads MDHEN; CDR2 reads SYDVKM. The chain carries TRBV28 and TRBJ1-5; 10 positions match TRBD1. The sample taken for sequencing was peripheral blood. The source is a young man who had recovered from COVID-19. The CDR3 sequence: CASSNVGTGDIEPQHF. The CDR3 nucleotides are TGTGCCAGCAGTAACGTAGGGACAGGGGATATAGAGCCCCAGCATTTT.